The 2 T cell receptor beta chains listed next were all sequenced from one sample in a study of blood T cell repertoires in COVID-19. The protocol was immunoSEQ multiplex PCR, while the TCRdb copy is restricted to in-frame clones and leaves out a portion. Of about 68,000 clones in the sample, over 80% were seen once. What was sequenced was peripheral blood. The receptors here all came from a human donor in a cohort sampled during active COVID-19.

V usage is TRBV7-9 and J usage is TRBJ1-5; 8 bases are a match to TRBD1. Looked up from germline, CDR1 is SEHNR and CDR2 is FQNEAQ (reference sequence). The CDR3 sequence is 17 residues long. Trimming removed 5 bases from V and 0 bases from J; junction bases left unmatched: 9. The CDR3, as DNA: TGTGCCAGCAGCCAGGCAGGGGGCGCAGGTAGCAATCAGCCCCAGCATTTT. Protein: CASSQAGGAGSNQPQHF.

The chain has TRBV9 and TRBJ2-3; 8 positions match TRBD2. This CDR3 is 15 amino acids long. Trimming cost V 0 bases and J 2 bases; bases outside gene matches: 2. Germline V gene data show CDR1 as SGDLS and CDR2 as YYNGEE. The CDR3 bases are TGTGCCAGCAGCGTAGGCGGGAGGACCACAGATACGCAGTATTTT. Translated: CASSVGGRTTDTQYF.